The 13 T cell receptor beta chains below come from one sample, sequenced in a study of blood T cells in healthy people across ages. Primers used in a second PCR of roughly 6 to 12 cycles were a sample-barcoded 5' primer and a J-beta primer mix. TCRdb reanalysed the 5' RACE reads using MiXCR and keeps one entry per CDR3 protein. The repertoire includes more than 800,000 distinct CDR3 sequences, 29% of them detected once, and roughly 17% sits in the top ten. Sequences were obtained from blood. These receptors were taken from a woman older than 75 in good health.

This clonotype was detected many times. This chain uses TRBV11-2 with TRBJ2-5; the match to TRBD2 covers 8 bases. V lost 2 bases to trimming and J lost 5 bases; unmatched junction nucleotides: 7. The length of the CDR3 is 15 residues. CDR1 SGHAT and CDR2 FQNNGV come from the germline V gene. CDR3 DNA sequence: TGTGCCAGCAGCTTAAGCGCGGGGGGCTGGGAGACCCAGTACTTC. Its translation: CASSLSAGGWETQYF.

There are many counts of this clonotype. The chain carries TRBV3-1 and TRBJ2-5, with 8 bases matching TRBD1. The CDR3 length is 18 residues. CDR1 is LGHDT, CDR2 YNNKEL, per germline (reference sequence). The trim removed 1 base at V and 3 bases at J, leaving 13 bases unmatched. The CDR3: CASSQADRGVIGKETQYF. CDR3 in DNA: TGTGCCAGCAGCCAAGCAGACAGGGGCGTTATTGGAAAAGAGACCCAGTACTTC.

The chain uses TRBV21-1 and TRBJ2-7. TRBV21-1 is a known pseudogene. This CDR3 has 15 residues. The CDR3 region is CASSKGRGNPYEQYF. Written as DNA, the CDR3 is TGTGCCAGCAGCAAAGGTCGAGGGAACCCCTACGAGCAGTACTTC.

The V and J genes are TRBV7-2 and TRBJ1-2; tentative D call: TRBD1 (5 bases). V lost 4 bases and J lost 0, with 15 bases in between. This CDR3 region has 16 residues. The V gene's germline CDR1 is SGHTA and CDR2 FQGNSA. The chain's CDR3 is CASSSDRRVTNYGYTF. DNA of the CDR3: TGTGCCAGCAGCTCCGACAGACGAGTTACTAACTATGGCTACACCTTC. Full variable domain (outside the CDR3, taken from reference TRBV7-2 and TRBJ1-2): GAGVSQSPSNKVTEKGKDVELRCDPISGHTALYWYRQSLGQGLEFLIYFQGNSAPDKSGLPSDRFSAERTGGSVSTLTIQRTQQEDSAVYLCASSSDRRVTNYGYTFGSGTRLTVV.

This clonotype was seen ten or more times. This chain connects TRBV7-9 to TRBJ2-1; 7 positions match TRBD1. The CDR3 totals 14 residues. Per germline, CDR1 SEHNR and CDR2 FQNEAQ (reference sequence). J lost 4 bases, V lost 5 bases, and 5 bases had no gene match. CDR3 nucleotide sequence: TGTGCCAGCAGCATCGACAGGGAGTACAATGAGCAGTTCTTC. Translation: CASSIDREYNEQFF. The full variable domain, completed using reference TRBV7-9 and TRBJ2-1, is DTGVSQNPRHKITKRGQNVTFRCDPISEHNRLYWYRQTLGQGPEFLTYFQNEAQLEKSRLLSDRFSAERPKGSFSTLEIQRTEQGDSAMYLCASSIDREYNEQFFGPGTRLTVL.

The chain is built from TRBV9 and TRBJ2-3, with D possibly called TRBD1 or TRBD2 (6 bases each). This CDR3 region has 16 residues. Germline values: CDR1 SGDLS, CDR2 YYNGEE. V was clipped by 0 bases and J by 0 bases, with 11 bases between them. The CDR3 nucleotides are TGTGCCAGCAGCGTAGGCGGGACACAGAGCACAGATACGCAGTATTTT. Translating it yields CASSVGGTQSTDTQYF.

There are a few counts of this clonotype. The rearrangement joins TRBV6-2 or TRBV6-3 to TRBJ1-5, with a possible D match to TRBD1 (5 bases). This CDR3 contains 12 residues. Germline CDR1 MNHEY, CDR2 SVGEGT. V was pared by 7 bases and J by 6 bases, with 10 bases between. CDR3 protein: CASTSGTQPQHF. The DNA for the CDR3 is TGTGCCAGCACAAGTGGGACTCAGCCCCAGCATTTT.

Concerning this clonotype: The junction does not match germline at one end; this may be a read error. V and J are TRBV7-2 and TRBJ2-2; D perhaps matches TRBD2 (5 bases). CDR1 is SGHTA, CDR2 FQGNSA, per germline. The CDR3 has 14 residues. CDR3 amino acids: CASTLRQNTGERFF. The CDR3 DNA reads as TGTGCCAGCACCCTCCGACAAAACACCGGGGAGCGGTTTTTT.

This clonotype was observed a single time. V and J are TRBV7-9 and TRBJ2-5; the match to TRBD1 covers 7 bases. V was clipped by 5 bases and J by 11 bases; unmatched bases: 17. The germline gives CDR1 SEHNR, CDR2 FQNEAQ (reference sequence). The CDR3 runs to 15 residues. The DNA for the CDR3 is TGTGCCAGCAGCCCCACAGGGGTTCAGAACAATGAGCAGTACTTC. This translates into CASSPTGVQNNEQYF.

This clonotype was counted a few times. The V and J genes are TRBV3-1 and TRBJ1-1, with TRBD1 identical over 11 bases. The length of the CDR3 is 16 residues. CDR1 is LGHDT and CDR2 is YNNKEL in the germline V gene (reference sequence). V dropped 6 bases and J dropped 5; count of bases not matched to a gene: 11. CDR3 bases: TGTGCCAGCAGACCTCCCGGGACAGGGGGTAGGACTGAAGCTTTCTTT. Its protein is CASRPPGTGGRTEAFF.

This clonotype was observed at least ten times. J is TRBJ2-1 and V is TRBV7-2, with TRBD2 identical over 11 bases. V lost 1 base to trimming and J lost 10 bases; unmatched junction nucleotides: 6. The CDR3 loop spans 15 amino acids. Germline CDR1 SGHTA, CDR2 FQGNSA. The DNA of the CDR3 is TGTGCCAGCAGCTTAGTAGCGGGGGGGATGCGCGAGCAGTTCTTC. It is translated as CASSLVAGGMREQFF.

This chain links TRBV6-1 with TRBJ2-5; 8 bases are shared with TRBD1. Trimming took 6 bases from V and 11 from J; bases not matched to a gene: 14. The CDR3 totals 14 residues. Germline CDR1 and CDR2: MNHNS and SASEGT. The CDR3 nucleotides read TGTGCCAGCAGGGCGACAGGGGTACTGGGGGAGCAGTACTTC. The encoded protein is CASRATGVLGEQYF.

With respect to this clonotype: Germline is not matched at one junction end, which may reflect a read error. This CDR3 reads CASSGGLNEKRFF. CDR3 DNA: TGTGCCAGTTCAGGCGGCCTAAATGAAAAACGGTTTTTT. The rearrangement uses TRBV14 and TRBJ1-4; D is undetermined. The CDR3 is made up of 13 amino acids. The germline gives CDR1 SGHDN, CDR2 FVKESK.